These T cell receptor beta chains were read from a single sample in a study of blood T cell repertoires in COVID-19. Method: immunoSEQ multiplex PCR; TCRdb's copy keeps in-frame clones and lacks some. This repertoire shows 80,000 or so clones, less than 90% found once; its top ten account for 18%. Sequencing used peripheral blood. The receptors were gathered from a human donor in a cohort sampled during active COVID-19. The CDR3 runs from the conserved cysteine through the conserved F or W. Fields, in order: J gene, V gene, D gene, clone size, CDR3 length, CDR3 protein, CDR3 DNA. A D gene is named only where the DNA matches it firmly. Rows give clone size only sometimes, using once, few, many, or a class for an expanded clone.

J gene: TRBJ2-2
V gene: TRBV19
D gene: .
clone size: .
CDR3 length: 12
CDR3 protein: CASSTDTGELFF
CDR3 DNA: TGTGCCAGTAGTACGGACACCGGGGAGCTGTTTTTT

J gene: TRBJ2-5
V gene: TRBV28
D gene: .
clone size: .
CDR3 length: 15
CDR3 protein: CASSQTDSNRETQYF
CDR3 DNA: TGTGCCAGCAGTCAAACGGACTCGAACCGGGAGACCCAGTACTTC

J gene: TRBJ1-2
V gene: TRBV24-1
D gene: .
clone size: .
CDR3 length: 13
CDR3 protein: CATYGGVNYGYTF
CDR3 DNA: TGTGCCACTTATGGAGGGGTGAACTATGGCTACACCTTC

J gene: TRBJ1-2
V gene: TRBV18
D gene: TRBD1
clone size: .
CDR3 length: 16
CDR3 protein: CASSGGIRGFANGYTF
CDR3 DNA: TGTGCCAGCTCAGGCGGTATCAGGGGGTTTGCTAATGGCTACACCTTC

J gene: TRBJ1-2
V gene: TRBV25-1
D gene: TRBD1
clone size: .
CDR3 length: 15
CDR3 protein: CASSATGTGVGGYTF
CDR3 DNA: TGTGCCAGCAGTGCAACCGGGACAGGGGTCGGAGGCTACACCTTC

J gene: TRBJ2-7
V gene: TRBV10-3
D gene: TRBD2
clone size: .
CDR3 length: 15
CDR3 protein: CAISPGLAGFYEQYF
CDR3 DNA: TGTGCCATCTCTCCGGGACTAGCGGGATTCTACGAGCAGTACTTC

J gene: TRBJ1-4
V gene: TRBV10-1
D gene: .
clone size: .
CDR3 length: 14
CDR3 protein: CASHFQGSNEKLFF
CDR3 DNA: TGCGCCAGCCATTTTCAGGGGTCTAATGAAAAACTGTTTTTT

J gene: TRBJ1-1
V gene: TRBV24-1
D gene: TRBD1
clone size: .
CDR3 length: 13
CDR3 protein: CATGDRGAPEAFF
CDR3 DNA: TGTGCCACGGGGGACAGGGGGGCCCCTGAAGCTTTCTTT

J gene: TRBJ1-4
V gene: TRBV18
D gene: .
clone size: .
CDR3 length: 17
CDR3 protein: CASSPRGITGLGEKLFF
CDR3 DNA: TGTGCCAGCTCACCACGGGGAATAACAGGGCTGGGCGAAAAACTGTTTTTT

J gene: TRBJ2-3
V gene: TRBV9
D gene: .
clone size: .
CDR3 length: 15
CDR3 protein: CASSVGSLSTDTQYF
CDR3 DNA: TGTGCCAGCAGCGTAGGCAGTCTTAGCACAGATACGCAGTATTTT

J gene: TRBJ1-1
V gene: TRBV7-3
D gene: .
clone size: .
CDR3 length: 12
CDR3 protein: CASSLGTGEAFF
CDR3 DNA: TGTGCCAGCAGCCTCGGTACCGGGGAAGCTTTCTTT

J gene: TRBJ2-1
V gene: TRBV4-1
D gene: TRBD2
clone size: .
CDR3 length: 18
CDR3 protein: CASSQDYRREALLIEQFF
CDR3 DNA: TGCGCCAGCAGCCAAGATTATAGGCGGGAGGCCCTATTGATTGAGCAGTTCTTC

J gene: TRBJ2-7
V gene: TRBV28
D gene: .
clone size: .
CDR3 length: 15
CDR3 protein: CASSSAGTRSYEQYF
CDR3 DNA: TGTGCCAGCAGTTCAGCCGGGACAAGATCCTACGAGCAGTACTTC

J gene: TRBJ1-2
V gene: TRBV12-5
D gene: TRBD1
clone size: .
CDR3 length: 16
CDR3 protein: CASGSRPGGQGSGYTF
CDR3 DNA: TGTGCTAGTGGTTCCCGACCGGGGGGACAGGGGTCTGGCTACACCTTC

J gene: TRBJ1-2
V gene: TRBV30
D gene: .
clone size: .
CDR3 length: 17
CDR3 protein: CAWNSAIRLGGGYGYTF
CDR3 DNA: TGTGCCTGGAACTCCGCCATCCGGCTGGGAGGGGGCTATGGCTACACCTTC

J gene: TRBJ2-7
V gene: TRBV7-8
D gene: .
clone size: .
CDR3 length: 12
CDR3 protein: CASRRVEDEQYF
CDR3 DNA: TGTGCCAGCCGCCGGGTCGAGGACGAGCAGTACTTC

J gene: TRBJ2-5
V gene: TRBV5-1
D gene: TRBD2
clone size: .
CDR3 length: 15
CDR3 protein: CASSLVLAGEETQYF
CDR3 DNA: TGCGCCAGCAGCTTGGTACTAGCGGGGGAAGAGACCCAGTACTTC

J gene: TRBJ2-7
V gene: TRBV7-6
D gene: TRBD2
clone size: .
CDR3 length: 15
CDR3 protein: CASSSQASGSGEQYF
CDR3 DNA: TGTGCCAGCAGCTCACAGGCTAGCGGGAGTGGAGAGCAGTACTTC

J gene: TRBJ2-7
V gene: TRBV6-2/TRBV6-3
D gene: TRBD1
clone size: .
CDR3 length: 16
CDR3 protein: CASSTPFQDRGHEQYF
CDR3 DNA: TGTGCCAGCAGTACCCCTTTTCAGGACAGGGGACACGAGCAGTACTTC

J gene: TRBJ2-3
V gene: TRBV19
D gene: TRBD2
clone size: .
CDR3 length: 15
CDR3 protein: CASSIAGGPGDTQYF
CDR3 DNA: TGTGCCAGTAGTATAGCGGGAGGGCCAGGAGATACGCAGTATTTT

J gene: TRBJ2-5
V gene: TRBV29-1
D gene: TRBD2
clone size: .
CDR3 length: 14
CDR3 protein: CSVGGLADQETQYF
CDR3 DNA: TGCAGCGTTGGGGGACTAGCGGACCAAGAGACCCAGTACTTC

J gene: TRBJ1-1
V gene: TRBV4-1
D gene: TRBD1
clone size: few
CDR3 length: 16
CDR3 protein: CASSHFVDRANTEAFF
CDR3 DNA: TGCGCCAGCAGCCACTTCGTCGACAGGGCGAACACTGAAGCTTTCTTT

J gene: TRBJ2-7
V gene: TRBV6-5
D gene: .
clone size: .
CDR3 length: 15
CDR3 protein: CASSYRFPGTYEQYF
CDR3 DNA: TGTGCCAGCAGTTACCGATTTCCAGGCACCTACGAGCAGTACTTC

J gene: TRBJ2-2
V gene: TRBV5-4
D gene: TRBD2
clone size: .
CDR3 length: 17
CDR3 protein: CASSVGGLAANTGELFF
CDR3 DNA: TGTGCCAGCAGCGTAGGAGGACTAGCCGCGAACACCGGGGAGCTGTTTTTT

J gene: TRBJ2-7
V gene: TRBV18
D gene: TRBD2
clone size: .
CDR3 length: 15
CDR3 protein: CASSPSGGGSYEQYF
CDR3 DNA: TGTGCCAGCTCACCCTCGGGGGGGGGCTCCTACGAGCAGTACTTC

J gene: TRBJ2-3
V gene: TRBV9
D gene: .
clone size: .
CDR3 length: 16
CDR3 protein: CASSAIREVGTDTQYF
CDR3 DNA: TGTGCCAGCAGCGCGATCAGGGAGGTCGGCACAGATACGCAGTATTTT

J gene: TRBJ2-2
V gene: TRBV11-3
D gene: TRBD1
clone size: .
CDR3 length: 16
CDR3 protein: CASSPSRTGRSGELFF
CDR3 DNA: TGTGCCAGCAGCCCCTCCCGGACAGGGAGATCCGGGGAGCTGTTTTTT

J gene: TRBJ2-5
V gene: TRBV18
D gene: .
clone size: .
CDR3 length: 14
CDR3 protein: CASSPPSGQETQYF
CDR3 DNA: TGTGCCAGCTCACCACCGTCCGGCCAAGAGACCCAGTACTTC

J gene: TRBJ1-1
V gene: TRBV19
D gene: .
clone size: .
CDR3 length: 17
CDR3 protein: CASSTLGASRLNTEAFF
CDR3 DNA: TGTGCCAGTAGTACTTTAGGGGCATCTCGTTTGAACACTGAAGCTTTCTTT

J gene: TRBJ2-7
V gene: TRBV18
D gene: .
clone size: .
CDR3 length: 14
CDR3 protein: CASSPQTGTYEQYF
CDR3 DNA: TGTGCCAGCTCACCCCAGACAGGAACGTACGAGCAGTACTTC

J gene: TRBJ2-5
V gene: TRBV15
D gene: TRBD2
clone size: .
CDR3 length: 15
CDR3 protein: CATRRLAGKQETQYF
CDR3 DNA: TGTGCCACCAGAAGACTAGCGGGGAAACAAGAGACCCAGTACTTC

J gene: TRBJ1-5
V gene: TRBV27
D gene: .
clone size: .
CDR3 length: 14
CDR3 protein: CASSLPGSNQPQHF
CDR3 DNA: TGTGCCAGCAGTCTACCGGGTAGCAATCAGCCCCAGCATTTT